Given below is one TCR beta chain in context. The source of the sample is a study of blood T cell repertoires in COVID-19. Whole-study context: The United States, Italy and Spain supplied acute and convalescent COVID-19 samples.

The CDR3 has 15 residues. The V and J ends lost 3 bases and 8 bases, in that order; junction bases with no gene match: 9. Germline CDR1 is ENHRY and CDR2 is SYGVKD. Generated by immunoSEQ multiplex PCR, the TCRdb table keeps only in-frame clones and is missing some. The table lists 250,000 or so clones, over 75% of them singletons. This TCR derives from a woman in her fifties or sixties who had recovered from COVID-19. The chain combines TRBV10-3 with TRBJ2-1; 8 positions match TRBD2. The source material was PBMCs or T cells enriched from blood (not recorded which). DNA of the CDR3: TGTGCCATCAGTGATCAAGGACTAGCAGTACATGAGCAGTTCTTC. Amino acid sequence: CAISDQGLAVHEQFF.